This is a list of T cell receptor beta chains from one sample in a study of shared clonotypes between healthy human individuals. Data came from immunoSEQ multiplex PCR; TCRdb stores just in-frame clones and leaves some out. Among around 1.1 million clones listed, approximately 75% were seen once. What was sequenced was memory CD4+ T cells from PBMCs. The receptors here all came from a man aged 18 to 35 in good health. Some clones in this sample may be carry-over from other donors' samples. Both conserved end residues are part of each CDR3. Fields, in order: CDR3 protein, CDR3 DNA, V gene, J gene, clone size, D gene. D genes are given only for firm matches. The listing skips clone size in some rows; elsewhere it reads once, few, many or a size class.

CASSESGLAREQYF	TGCGCCAGCAGTGAGTCTGGTCTAGCGCGGGAGCAGTACTTC	TRBV10-2	TRBJ2-7	.	.
CASSLSPGLNTGELFF	TGTGCCAGCAGCCTATCCCCGGGACTGAACACCGGGGAGCTGTTTTTT	TRBV9	TRBJ2-2	many	.
CASSLLSGGPFQNEQFF	TGTGCCAGCAGTTTATTATCGGGAGGGCCATTTCAAAATGAGCAGTTCTTC	TRBV28	TRBJ2-1	few	TRBD2
CASSPQGGTYEQYF	TGTGCCAGCTCACCACAGGGAGGCACCTACGAGCAGTACTTC	TRBV18	TRBJ2-7	few	.
CASSQRTGDVNTEAFF	TGCGCCAGCAGCCAACGGACAGGGGATGTGAACACTGAAGCTTTCTTT	TRBV4-1	TRBJ1-1	.	TRBD1
CASSYFGRTETQYF	TGTGCCAGCAGCTACTTCGGGCGGACTGAGACCCAGTACTTC	TRBV7-2	TRBJ2-5	.	.
CASYLGPGGSNEQYF	TGTGCCAGTTACCTGGGGCCAGGGGGGTCCAACGAGCAGTACTTC	TRBV2	TRBJ2-7	.	.
CASRGTESNEQFF	TGTGCCAGCAGAGGGACAGAAAGCAATGAGCAGTTCTTC	TRBV25-1	TRBJ2-1	.	TRBD1
CASSVGYGYTF	TGTGCCAGCAGCGTAGGGTATGGCTACACCTTC	TRBV9	TRBJ1-2	few	.
CASSEPSAGDTEAFF	TGTGCCAGCAGTGAACCTTCCGCTGGAGACACTGAAGCTTTCTTT	TRBV25-1	TRBJ1-1	few	.
CASSLRSTPTARSGRYYEQYF	TGTGCCAGCAGTTTACGCTCAACCCCGACAGCCAGGTCGGGGAGATACTACGAGCAGTACTTC	TRBV28	TRBJ2-7	.	.
CASSYSFPGGRPDTQYF	TGTGCCAGCAGTTACTCCTTCCCCGGGGGGCGCCCAGATACGCAGTATTTT	TRBV6-7	TRBJ2-3	.	.
CASSLARGGNLNTEAFF	TGTGCCAGCAGCTTGGCCAGGGGGGGAAACCTGAACACTGAAGCTTTCTTT	TRBV5-4	TRBJ1-1	.	TRBD1
CASSSGTSGRTDTQYF	TGTGCCAGCAGCTCCGGGACTAGCGGGAGGACAGATACGCAGTATTTT	TRBV7-3	TRBJ2-3	.	TRBD2
CASSYRTGGAGYTF	TGTGCCAGCAGTTACCGAACAGGGGGTGCTGGCTACACCTTC	TRBV6-5	TRBJ1-2	.	TRBD1
CASSLLGGRHQETQYF	TGTGCCAGCAGTTTATTAGGGGGTCGCCACCAAGAGACCCAGTACTTC	TRBV28	TRBJ2-5	.	.